This section outlines one T cell receptor (beta chain) sequence together with its context. The protocol was immunoSEQ multiplex PCR, while the TCRdb copy is restricted to in-frame clones and leaves out a portion. The repertoire consists of 53,000 or so clones, with 65% to 90% occurring once and the leading ten covering 6% to 8%. This sample was included in a study of T cell responses to AZD1222 COVID-19 vaccine. The CDR3 runs to 14 residues. Germline V gene sequence: CDR1 SGHRS, CDR2 YFSETQ. Trimming removed 0 bases at V and 6 bases at J, with 13 bases between. Second-dose schedules of about 4 or about 12 weeks were combined.

Sequenced here: peripheral blood, sampled 28 days after the second AZD1222 dose. This sequence originates from an adult who received the AZD1222 COVID-19 vaccine. This sequence joins TRBV5-1 and TRBJ2-7, with a weak D call TRBD1 (6 bases). The CDR3 DNA follows: TGCGCCAGCAGCTTGGGGGACATAGTGGGCGAGCAGTACTTC. Translating it yields CASSLGDIVGEQYF. The complete variable domain, with remaining parts taken from reference TRBV5-1 and TRBJ2-7, reads KAGVTQTPRYLIKTRGQQVTLSCSPISGHRSVSWYQQTPGQGLQFLFEYFSETQRNKGNFPGRFSGRQFSNSRSEMNVSTLELGDSALYLCASSLGDIVGEQYFGPGTRLTVT.